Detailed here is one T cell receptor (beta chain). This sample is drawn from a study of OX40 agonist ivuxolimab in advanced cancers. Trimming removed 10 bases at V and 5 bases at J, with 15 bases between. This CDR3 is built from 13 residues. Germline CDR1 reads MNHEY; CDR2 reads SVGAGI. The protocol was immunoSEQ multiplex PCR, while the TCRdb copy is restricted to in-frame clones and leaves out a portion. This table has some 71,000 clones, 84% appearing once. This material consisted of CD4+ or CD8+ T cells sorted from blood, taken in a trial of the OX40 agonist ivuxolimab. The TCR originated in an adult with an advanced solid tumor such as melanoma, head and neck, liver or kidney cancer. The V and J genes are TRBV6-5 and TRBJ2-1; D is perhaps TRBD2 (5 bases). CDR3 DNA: TGTGCCACGGGTCGGGGAGCTGACAATGAGCAGTTCTTC. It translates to CATGRGADNEQFF.